The rows below give T cell receptor beta chains drawn from one sample of a study. Clones were read by immunoSEQ multiplex PCR, and TCRdb kept only the in-frame ones, dropping some. The data contain about 50,000 clones, 93% of them seen just once; the ten biggest clones take up approximately 12%. Sequencing input: PBMCs. These receptors came from a man aged 35 to 55 with rheumatoid arthritis. Both conserved end residues are part of each CDR3. Each record gives: J gene, V gene, clone size, D gene, CDR3 protein, CDR3 DNA. The D gene is left open where the match is weak. Clone size appears in some rows only: once, few, many, or a class for an expanded clone.

TRBJ2-7,TRBV30,.,TRBD1,CAWSFIGGRDEQYF,TGTGCCTGGAGTTTTATAGGGGGCCGTGACGAGCAGTACTTC
TRBJ1-2,TRBV11-2,.,.,CASTELKNRGSGYTF,TGTGCCAGCACCGAACTAAAAAATCGGGGTTCTGGCTACACCTTC
TRBJ2-1,TRBV6-2/TRBV6-3,.,TRBD2,CASSQGLAGARNEQFF,TGTGCCAGCAGTCAGGGACTAGCGGGAGCAAGGAATGAGCAGTTCTTC
TRBJ1-2,TRBV14,.,TRBD1,CASSPYPGTGRLSYGYTF,TGTGCCAGCAGCCCATACCCCGGGACAGGGAGGCTCTCGTACGGCTACACCTTC
TRBJ2-1,TRBV6-4,.,TRBD1,CASIPNPGQGIGEQFF,TGTGCCAGCATTCCAAACCCGGGACAGGGTATAGGGGAGCAGTTCTTC
TRBJ2-7,TRBV9,.,TRBD2,CASSPGGGGSYEQYF,TGTGCCAGCAGCCCGGGGGGCGGGGGGTCCTACGAGCAGTACTTC
TRBJ1-1,TRBV28,.,.,CASSRRTHTEAFF,TGTGCCAGCAGTAGACGGACACACACTGAAGCTTTCTTT
TRBJ2-7,TRBV18,.,TRBD1,CASSPDRGRAPAGEQYF,TGTGCCAGCTCACCGGACAGGGGACGGGCCCCCGCCGGCGAGCAGTACTTC
TRBJ2-3,TRBV20-1,once,.,CSASSPGLLSTDTQYF,TGCAGTGCTAGTTCCCCGGGACTTCTAAGCACAGATACGCAGTATTTT
TRBJ2-7,TRBV5-4,.,TRBD1,CASRKGGTGDLYEQYF,TGTGCCAGCAGAAAGGGCGGGACAGGGGACCTCTACGAGCAGTACTTC
TRBJ1-1,TRBV29-1,medium-sized,.,CSVDLGRQNTEAFF,TGCAGCGTTGATCTGGGCCGACAGAACACTGAAGCTTTCTTT
TRBJ2-2,TRBV11-3,.,.,CASSPRMNTGELFF,TGTGCCAGCAGCCCTCGGATGAACACCGGGGAGCTGTTTTTT
TRBJ2-3,TRBV9,.,.,CASSVVAATDTQYF,TGTGCCAGCAGCGTAGTGGCAGCCACAGATACGCAGTATTTT
TRBJ1-3,TRBV5-1,.,.,CASSWSDGSSTIYF,TGCGCCAGCAGCTGGTCGGACGGATCCAGCACCATATATTTT
TRBJ1-1,TRBV7-9,.,.,CASSQPDTNTEAFF,TGTGCCAGCAGCCAACCAGACACGAACACTGAAGCTTTCTTT
TRBJ1-2,TRBV19,once,.,CASSIRPGQTYYGYTF,TGTGCCAGTAGTATAAGACCAGGGCAGACCTACTATGGCTACACCTTC
TRBJ2-3,TRBV4-3,.,.,CASSQDTSTDTQYF,TGCGCCAGCAGCCAAGATACAAGCACAGATACGCAGTATTTT
TRBJ2-6,TRBV2,.,TRBD2,CASSARLAVNLPGANVLTF,TGTGCCAGCAGTGCCCGACTAGCGGTCAACCTCCCTGGGGCCAACGTCCTGACTTTC
TRBJ2-3,TRBV6-5,once,TRBD2,CASSYGREGTGTQYF,TGTGCCAGCAGTTACGGGCGGGAGGGTACCGGTACGCAGTATTTT
TRBJ2-5,TRBV7-9,.,TRBD1,CASSSGQGQETQYF,TGTGCCAGCAGCTCCGGACAGGGCCAAGAGACCCAGTACTTC
TRBJ2-1,TRBV19,.,TRBD2,CAGSGRYNEQFF,TGTGCCGGAAGCGGGAGGTACAATGAGCAGTTCTTC
TRBJ1-2,TRBV6-5,once,TRBD1,CASRGTVPFYGYTF,TGTGCCAGCAGGGGGACAGTGCCGTTCTATGGCTACACCTTC
TRBJ1-1,TRBV13,.,.,CASSLEQGVTEAFF,TGTGCCAGCAGCTTAGAACAGGGAGTCACTGAAGCTTTCTTT
TRBJ2-1,TRBV7-3,.,.,CASSLAYNEQFF,TGTGCCAGCAGCTTAGCCTACAATGAGCAGTTCTTC
TRBJ2-6,TRBV3-1/TRBV3-2,medium-sized,TRBD1,CASSLGTGVGANVLTF,TGTGCCAGCAGCCTCGGGACAGGGGTCGGGGCCAACGTCCTGACTTTC
TRBJ2-2,TRBV15,.,TRBD2,CATSPTSGSHTGELFF,TGTGCCACCAGCCCGACTAGCGGGTCTCACACCGGGGAGCTGTTTTTT
TRBJ1-2,TRBV7-3,once,.,CASSLRGGTPLNYGYTF,TGTGCCAGCAGCTTAAGGGGGGGGACCCCCCTTAACTATGGCTACACCTTC
TRBJ1-5,TRBV28,.,.,CASSKGYSNQPQHF,TGTGCCAGCAGTAAGGGATATAGCAATCAGCCCCAGCATTTT
TRBJ1-1,TRBV7-8,.,.,CASSPPGGGTEAFF,TGTGCCAGCAGCCCGCCGGGAGGTGGCACTGAAGCTTTCTTT